The present T cell receptor beta chain was sequenced within a study of T cells in Graves' hyperthyroidism and ophthalmopathy. TCR beta CDR3 regions were amplified from RNA. HTBI primers were used for first-round RT-PCR of the TCR CDR3. TCRdb independently ran MiXCR on the multiplex PCR reads; one entry per CDR3 protein. The sample consists of about 500,000 distinct CDR3 sequences, under 20% of them appearing once. Per germline, CDR1 SGHDN and CDR2 FVKESK. V was clipped by 0 bases and J by 0 bases; unmatched bases: 8. CDR3 length: 18 residues. This chain uses TRBV14 with TRBJ2-3; TRBD2 agrees at 8 bases. The sample was blood. This TCR came from a young woman with Graves' ophthalmopathy. The chain's CDR3 is CASSQDLFASGSTDTQYF. The CDR3 DNA is TGTGCCAGCAGCCAAGATCTTTTCGCTAGCGGGAGCACAGATACGCAGTATTTT.